Listed below are T cell receptor beta chains from one sample, sequenced in a study of neurological immune-mediated disorders. MiXCR was run by TCRdb on the 5' RACE reads, yielding one entry per CDR3 protein. The repertoire holds 71,000 or so distinct CDR3 sequences, with about 5% as singletons. Sequencing was performed on PBMCs. Source of these receptors: a woman in her 30s with multiple sclerosis. Both conserved end residues are trimmed from each CDR3. Some rows mark clone size as missing; the rest say once, few, many or name a class of expanded clone.

v_call	clone_size	j_call	cdr3_aa
TRBV5-1	many	TRBJ2-5	ASSLAPSGRQETQY
TRBV12-3/TRBV12-4	many	TRBJ2-3	ASSLAIAGGPADTQY
TRBV5-1	.	TRBJ1-2	ASSLEGLGYT
TRBV12-3/TRBV12-4	few	TRBJ2-7	ASSSNRGGEQY
TRBV9	many	TRBJ2-7	ASSVEAGVSYEQY
TRBV9	.	TRBJ2-5	ASSVGGSGMGETQY
TRBV12-3/TRBV12-4	.	TRBJ2-4	ASSLALQAGVAKKIQY
TRBV14	many	TRBJ2-5	ASSRDFLETQY
TRBV12-3/TRBV12-4	many	TRBJ2-5	ASRIGGAETQY
TRBV27	many	TRBJ2-7	ASSSSVGSYEQY
TRBV19	few	TRBJ1-6	ASSIGGTGISPLH
TRBV5-1	many	TRBJ2-3	ASSLGLAVTDTQY
TRBV27	many	TRBJ2-7	ASTSGSYEQY
TRBV11-3	many	TRBJ2-2	ASSWTSGAGELF
TRBV4-1	many	TRBJ1-6	ASSLIWDRGNSPLH
TRBV28	many	TRBJ2-3	ASSVGGTDTQY
TRBV20-1	many	TRBJ1-1	SASDRLNTEAF
TRBV5-1	many	TRBJ2-1	ASSFSLGGTSGREQF
TRBV20-1	.	TRBJ2-3	SAQTGGDTDTQY
TRBV2	many	TRBJ2-1	ASQRAGPNEQF
TRBV20-1	many	TRBJ2-3	SARPPMGLVTDTQY
TRBV14	many	TRBJ2-2	ASSQGVGMLAPGELF
TRBV18	few	TRBJ1-2	ASSPGGQGSGYT
TRBV5-6	.	TRBJ2-5	ASAGSLETQY
TRBV5-1	few	TRBJ2-2	ASSLDLNTGELF
TRBV4-2	many	TRBJ2-6	ASSQQDRGRSGANVLT
TRBV5-1	many	TRBJ1-1	ASSLGTGGSEAF
TRBV20-1	many	TRBJ1-2	SAGPDRARGYT
TRBV5-1	many	TRBJ2-7	ASSNYYEQY
TRBV25-1	many	TRBJ2-7	ASSDDRLTYEQY
TRBV10-3	many	TRBJ1-2	ASRSGGGGGGYT
TRBV5-1	many	TRBJ1-1	ASSRTMNTEAF
TRBV2	many	TRBJ1-2	ASSEMSVGYT
TRBV27	many	TRBJ1-5	ASSEDRGDQPQH
TRBV5-1	many	TRBJ1-2	ASSLGSGDYGYT
TRBV12-3/TRBV12-4	many	TRBJ2-2	ASTLGGGRAGELF
TRBV5-1	many	TRBJ1-1	ASGRGVDTEAF
TRBV14	few	TRBJ2-7	ASSQLGQTYEQY
TRBV5-6	many	TRBJ2-7	ASSLAGGPYEQY
TRBV5-1	many	TRBJ2-7	ASSLEPASFYEQY
TRBV7-9	many	TRBJ1-2	ASSLHRVDYGYT
TRBV12-3/TRBV12-4	many	TRBJ2-5	ASRGLGQTQETQY
TRBV20-1	.	TRBJ2-5	SALGGECRETQY
TRBV12-3/TRBV12-4	many	TRBJ2-1	ASLAGVGNEQF
TRBV18	.	TRBJ2-5	ASSPQWGEETQY
TRBV5-1	many	TRBJ1-5	ASSLEDGNQPQH
TRBV5-1	many	TRBJ1-1	ASTRSGASNTEAF